A selection of T cell receptor beta chains follows, all from one sample in a study of PD-L1 blockade in urothelial cancer. The table came from immunoSEQ multiplex PCR; TCRdb's copy has only in-frame clones and leaves some out. Found here are some 65,000 clones, about four fifths of them singletons; the top ten hold 3.2%. This material consisted of PBMCs, taken around atezolizumab (anti-PD-L1) treatment. The receptors originated from a man aged 70 or older with urothelial cancer. CDR3s include the opening cysteine and the closing phenylalanine or tryptophan. The order of the fields is CDR3 protein, CDR3 DNA, V gene, J gene, clone size, D gene. D genes are given only for firm matches. Clone size is stated in some rows and not others, as once, few, many or a class when expanded.

CASHAEGAGEQYF	TGTGCCAGCCATGCGGAGGGCGCGGGGGAGCAGTACTTC	TRBV2	TRBJ2-7	-	-
CASSPPSLPDTQYF	TGTGCCAGCTCACCACCGAGTCTCCCAGATACGCAGTATTTT	TRBV18	TRBJ2-3	-	-
CASRGSGTGLFYGYTF	TGTGCCAGTCGAGGTTCCGGGACAGGTTTATTCTATGGCTACACCTTC	TRBV27	TRBJ1-2	once	TRBD1
CASSLSFRPGSLGNTIYF	TGTGCCAGCAGTTTATCATTTCGGCCAGGGTCGCTCGGAAACACCATATATTTT	TRBV28	TRBJ1-3	-	-
CASSGTGLSYEQYF	TGTGCCAGCAGCGGAACGGGACTGTCCTACGAGCAGTACTTC	TRBV11-1	TRBJ2-7	-	-
CASAALRYTGELFF	TGCGCCAGCGCAGCGCTACGATACACCGGGGAGCTGTTTTTT	TRBV5-1	TRBJ2-2	-	-
CASSQRTSGTYEQYF	TGCGCCAGCAGCCAGAGGACTAGCGGGACGTACGAGCAGTACTTC	TRBV5-1	TRBJ2-7	-	TRBD2
CASSLVGTSRGGELFF	TGTGCCAGCAGCTTAGTCGGGACTAGCAGGGGCGGGGAGCTGTTTTTT	TRBV7-2	TRBJ2-2	-	TRBD2
CASSSGIGNTIYF	TGTGCCAGCAGTTCGGGAATTGGAAACACCATATATTTT	TRBV6-5	TRBJ1-3	-	-
CSVGRWAGSYEQYF	TGCAGCGTTGGGCGGTGGGCGGGCTCCTACGAGCAGTACTTC	TRBV29-1	TRBJ2-7	-	-
CASSQATGQGLGELFF	TGCGCCAGCAGCCAGGCCACGGGACAGGGGCTAGGGGAGCTGTTTTTT	TRBV4-1	TRBJ2-2	-	TRBD1
CASSLSWEGLYGYTF	TGTGCCAGCAGTTTATCGTGGGAGGGGTTGTACGGCTACACCTTC	TRBV27	TRBJ1-2	-	-
CASSDPRSGGRDGTQYF	TGTGCCAGCAGTGACCCCCGTAGCGGGGGAAGAGATGGTACCCAGTACTTC	TRBV2	TRBJ2-5	once	TRBD2
CASSRGGAVYNEQFF	TGTGCCAGCAGCCGAGGGGGTGCCGTATACAATGAGCAGTTCTTC	TRBV11-3	TRBJ2-1	-	-
CASSQHLTGGYTF	TGTGCCAGCAGCCAACACCTGACGGGAGGCTACACCTTC	TRBV14	TRBJ1-2	-	-
CASSLSQGATGELFF	TGCGCCAGCAGCTTGTCCCAGGGGGCAACCGGGGAGCTGTTTTTT	TRBV5-1	TRBJ2-2	few	TRBD1
CAWGTGGQNTGELFF	TGTGCCTGGGGGACAGGGGGCCAGAACACCGGGGAGCTGTTTTTT	TRBV30	TRBJ2-2	once	TRBD1
CASSQDSPGGEETQYF	TGTGCCAGCAGCCAAGATTCCCCCGGTGGGGAGGAGACCCAGTACTTC	TRBV4-2	TRBJ2-5	-	-
CASSISVNTEAFF	TGTGCCAGTAGTATATCAGTGAACACTGAAGCTTTCTTT	TRBV19	TRBJ1-1	-	-
CASGDRGLGTGELFF	TGCGCCAGCGGGGACAGGGGGCTCGGTACCGGGGAGCTGTTTTTT	TRBV10-2	TRBJ2-2	-	TRBD1
CASSFPGGRMNTEAFF	TGTGCCAGCAGTTTCCCGGGGGGCCGCATGAACACTGAAGCTTTCTTT	TRBV2	TRBJ1-1	-	-
CASSPQGVRVSYEQYF	TGTGCCAGCTCACCGCAGGGGGTGAGGGTTTCCTACGAGCAGTACTTC	TRBV18	TRBJ2-7	-	TRBD1
CASSLMNTGELFF	TGTGCCAGCAGTCTAATGAACACCGGGGAGCTGTTTTTT	TRBV2	TRBJ2-2	-	-
CASSASGRGGELFF	TGCGCCAGCAGTGCGAGCGGGCGCGGAGGGGAGCTGTTTTTT	TRBV10-2	TRBJ2-2	-	-
CASSPRQGRYGYTF	TGTGCCAGCAGCCCCAGACAGGGTCGGTATGGCTACACCTTC	TRBV6-5	TRBJ1-2	-	TRBD1
CAAQSTSYEQYF	TGTGCCGCACAGTCTACCTCCTACGAGCAGTACTTC	TRBV10-3	TRBJ2-7	-	-
CAISELGQGGEKLFF	TGTGCCATCAGTGAATTGGGGCAGGGAGGCGAAAAACTGTTTTTT	TRBV10-3	TRBJ1-4	few	-
CASSLGTGGDEQFF	TGTGCCAGCAGCTTAGGCACGGGGGGCGATGAGCAGTTCTTC	TRBV7-9	TRBJ2-1	many	-
CASSFRTGGNQPQHF	TGTGCCAGCAGCTTCCGGACAGGGGGCAATCAGCCCCAGCATTTT	TRBV5-8	TRBJ1-5	-	TRBD1
CASKVLAGGPNTGELFF	TGTGCCAGTAAGGTGCTAGCGGGAGGGCCGAACACCGGGGAGCTGTTTTTT	TRBV19	TRBJ2-2	once	TRBD2
CASSLVTSGSTDTQYF	TGTGCCAGCAGCTTAGTCACTAGCGGGAGCACAGATACGCAGTATTTT	TRBV7-6	TRBJ2-3	once	TRBD2
CASSYFHADEQYF	TGTGCCAGCAGTTACTTCCACGCGGACGAGCAGTACTTC	TRBV28	TRBJ2-7	-	-
CAISRQSSYEQYF	TGTGCCATCAGTCGACAGTCTTCGTACGAGCAGTACTTC	TRBV10-3	TRBJ2-7	once	-
CASSQGLAYEQYF	TGCGCCAGCAGCCAGGGACTAGCGTACGAGCAGTACTTC	TRBV4-1	TRBJ2-7	-	TRBD2
CASSLNGGRTYEQYF	TGTGCCAGCAGTTTAAATGGAGGGCGTACCTACGAGCAGTACTTC	TRBV27	TRBJ2-7	-	-
CASSFKGQGSGNTIYF	TGTGCCAGCAGTTTCAAGGGACAGGGGTCCGGAAACACCATATATTTT	TRBV2	TRBJ1-3	-	TRBD1
CASSPLTSANTGELFF	TGTGCCAGCTCACCGCTAACTAGCGCGAACACCGGGGAGCTGTTTTTT	TRBV18	TRBJ2-2	-	TRBD2
CASSQELAATYEQYF	TGTGCCAGCAGCCAAGAGCTAGCGGCGACCTACGAGCAGTACTTC	TRBV14	TRBJ2-7	-	TRBD2
CASSMAFEGAYEQYF	TGTGCCAGTAGTATGGCGTTTGAGGGCGCCTACGAGCAGTACTTC	TRBV19	TRBJ2-7	few	-
CASSPDRVYGYTF	TGTGCCAGCTCACCTGACAGGGTCTATGGCTACACCTTC	TRBV18	TRBJ1-2	-	TRBD1
CASSEQGSYNEQFF	TGTGCCAGCAGTGAACAGGGCTCCTACAATGAGCAGTTCTTC	TRBV2	TRBJ2-1	once	-
CASSVQGSGTEAFF	TGTGCCAGCAGTGTACAGGGGAGCGGCACTGAAGCTTTCTTT	TRBV2	TRBJ1-1	-	TRBD1
CASSLAGEDYNEQFF	TGTGCCAGCAGTCTAGCGGGAGAGGACTACAATGAGCAGTTCTTC	TRBV7-2	TRBJ2-1	once	TRBD2